Reported below is one T cell receptor beta chain. As originally analysed: Reference gene primer amplification gave estimated nucleated cell counts. Sequencing used immunoSEQ multiplex PCR; TCRdb keeps in-frame clones, though not all of them. The V and J calls and the clone size are those of that table, but D and trimming were determined from the DNA. This sample has just over 150,000 clones, with 70% to 85% found just once. Germline lookup yields CDR1 ENHRY and CDR2 SYGVKD. This CDR3 is 14 amino acids long. The V end lost 11 bases, the J end lost 3 bases, and 14 bases lay between the germline ends. The sample comes from a study of blood T cell repertoires in COVID-19. Overall study: Donors in the United States, Italy and Spain gave samples during acute or convalescent COVID-19. PBMCs, B-cell-depleted T cells, or T cells were the source of the cDNA or gDNA that made up the material.

This clonotype originated in a woman of 80 years or more with acute or convalescent COVID-19. This chain uses TRBV10-3 with TRBJ2-6; D possibly corresponds to TRBD1 (6 bases). Sequencing was carried out using peripheral blood. CDR3 sequence (DNA): TGTGCCTCCTCGGACAGCTTTGGGGCCAACGTCCTGACTTTC. Its protein is CASSDSFGANVLTF.